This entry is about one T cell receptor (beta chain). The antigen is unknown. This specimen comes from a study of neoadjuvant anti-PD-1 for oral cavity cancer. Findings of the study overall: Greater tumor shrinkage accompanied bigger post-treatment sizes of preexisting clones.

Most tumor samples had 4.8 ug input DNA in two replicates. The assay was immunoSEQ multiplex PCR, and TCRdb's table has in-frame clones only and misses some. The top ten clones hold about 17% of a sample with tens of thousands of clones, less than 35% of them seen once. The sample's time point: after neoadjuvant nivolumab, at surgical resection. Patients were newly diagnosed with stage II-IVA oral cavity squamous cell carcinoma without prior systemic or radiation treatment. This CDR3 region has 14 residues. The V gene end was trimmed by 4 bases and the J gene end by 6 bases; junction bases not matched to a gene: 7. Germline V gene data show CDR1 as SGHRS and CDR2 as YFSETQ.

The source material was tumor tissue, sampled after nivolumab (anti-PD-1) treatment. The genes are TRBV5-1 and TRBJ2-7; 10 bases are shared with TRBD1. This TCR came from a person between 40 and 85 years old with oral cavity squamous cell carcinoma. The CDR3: CASSRDRGQGEQYF. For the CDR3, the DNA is TGCGCCAGCAGCCGGGACAGGGGACAGGGCGAGCAGTACTTC.